This TCR beta chain stems from a study of cytomegalovirus exposure and HLA in healthy donors. PCR amplification relied on 60 Vbeta primers (plus 13 Jbeta primers). Clones were read by immunoSEQ multiplex PCR, and TCRdb kept only the in-frame ones, dropping some. The sample includes about 120,000 clones, roughly 70% of them seen just once. The study, taken as a whole, reports: An ancestry cluster, one associated with Asian ancestry, reportedly showed fewer N-insertions than the 666-donor mean in a later analysis. Listed as cytomegalovirus-associated were 164 TCR beta chains.

The germline V gene encodes CDR1 MGHRA and CDR2 YSYEKL. This CDR3 is 14 amino acids long. Deletions cut 2 bases from V and 1 base from J, with 8 bases between. On this clone: Its antigen is not identified.

Sequenced: PBMCs. V usage is TRBV4-1 and J usage is TRBJ1-2; D is possibly TRBD1 (6 bases). This sequence was found in a young man in good health and CMV-seronegative. In nucleotides, the CDR3 is TGCGCCAGCAGCCAAACGGACAGTAACTATGGCTACACCTTC. Translated: CASSQTDSNYGYTF.